The source of this TCR beta chain is a study of graft-versus-host responses after intestinal transplantation. Study-level points and caveats: Researchers found GvH clones in recipient marrow, and some showed up first in ileum or blood.

This clone was seen more than once but under ten times. Antigen unknown. Germline values: CDR1 LNHDA, CDR2 SQIVND (reference sequence). This CDR3 is built from 15 residues. V lost 5 bases to trimming and J lost 3 bases; unmatched junction nucleotides: 6. Using immunoSEQ multiplex PCR, the repertoire was profiled, and TCRdb retains in-frame clones only, with some absent. The data show some 77,000 clones, roughly 90% seen once. This sample comprised PBMCs, obtained 98 days after intestinal transplantation. The chain employs TRBV19 and TRBJ2-7; 11 nucleotides match TRBD1. The clonotype was recovered from a human patient who received an intestinal transplant, so some T cells may come from the graft donor. In DNA, the CDR3 is TGTGCCAGTAGTTGGACAGGGGGCGTGTACTACGAGCAGTACTTC. Amino acid sequence: CASSWTGGVYYEQYF.